This T cell receptor beta chain appears in the sequencing data of a study of blood T cell repertoires in COVID-19. TCRdb's table, derived via immunoSEQ multiplex PCR, lists solely in-frame clones and lacks some. The sample yields about 250,000 clones, 70% to 85% seen once. V was clipped by 2 bases and J by 1 base, with 8 bases between them. The germline V gene has CDR1 KGHSY and CDR2 FQNENV. The CDR3 has 14 residues. The sequencing sample was made of peripheral blood. The gene calls are TRBV16 and TRBJ1-1; D is perhaps TRBD1 (5 bases). This sequence was found in a woman in her forties with active or convalescent COVID-19. In nucleotides, the CDR3 is TGTGCCAGCAGCCAAAGCAGGGCGAACACTGAAGCTTTCTTT. It specifies CASSQSRANTEAFF.